The rows below give T cell receptor beta chains drawn from one sample of a study of blood T cells in healthy people across ages. Each CDR3 protein gets one entry after TCRdb re-called the 5' RACE reads with MiXCR. In the table there are over 600,000 distinct CDR3 sequences, 35% to 50% of which are singletons. Specimen: blood. The receptors here all came from a man older than 75 in good health. Each CDR3 is given with its conserved first and last residue. The order of the fields is J gene, D gene, V gene, clone size, CDR3 DNA, CDR3 protein. A D gene is named only where the DNA matches it firmly. The size field is filled for only some rows; it gives once, few, many or a size class.

TRBJ1-5 | NA | TRBV20-1 | NA | TGCAGTGCTAGGGGGGTCTGGAATCAGCCCCAGCATTTT | CSARGVWNQPQHF
TRBJ2-5 | TRBD1 | TRBV12-3/TRBV12-4 | NA | TGTGCCAGCAGCCCCGTAGGGACAGGGTCAGAGACCCAGTACTTC | CASSPVGTGSETQYF
TRBJ2-6 | TRBD2 | TRBV28 | few | TGTGCCAGCAGTTTAACTAGCGGGAGGACTGGGGCCAACGTCCTGACTTTC | CASSLTSGRTGANVLTF
TRBJ1-1 | NA | TRBV7-2 | NA | TGTGCCAGCAGCTCCCGGACGCGAAACACTGAAGCTTTCTTT | CASSSRTRNTEAFF
TRBJ2-1 | NA | TRBV6-5 | NA | TGTGCCAGCAGTTACACGCGAGCTTCTAATGAGCAGTTCTTC | CASSYTRASNEQFF
TRBJ2-1 | NA | TRBV14 | NA | TGTGCCAGCAGCCAAGGGTCAGGTAGCCAGTTCTTC | CASSQGSGSQFF
TRBJ2-3 | TRBD1 | TRBV5-1 | NA | TGCGCCAGCAGCCCAGGGACAGGGTCCCCCACAGATACGCAGTATTTT | CASSPGTGSPTDTQYF
TRBJ1-4 | NA | TRBV2 | NA | TGTGCCAGCAGACGGCCACAAGGTGAAAAACTGTTTTTT | CASRRPQGEKLFF
TRBJ2-5 | TRBD1 | TRBV27 | few | TGTGCCAGCAGTTCCATAGGACAGGACCACCAAGAGACCCAGTACTTC | CASSSIGQDHQETQYF
TRBJ2-2 | TRBD2 | TRBV12-3/TRBV12-4 | NA | TGTGCCAGCACCAAGCGGGAGACCGGGGAGCTGTTTTTT | CASTKRETGELFF
TRBJ2-5 | TRBD2 | TRBV20-1 | NA | TGCAGTGCTAGATTTAGCGGGAGGAACCAAGAGACCCAGTACTTC | CSARFSGRNQETQYF